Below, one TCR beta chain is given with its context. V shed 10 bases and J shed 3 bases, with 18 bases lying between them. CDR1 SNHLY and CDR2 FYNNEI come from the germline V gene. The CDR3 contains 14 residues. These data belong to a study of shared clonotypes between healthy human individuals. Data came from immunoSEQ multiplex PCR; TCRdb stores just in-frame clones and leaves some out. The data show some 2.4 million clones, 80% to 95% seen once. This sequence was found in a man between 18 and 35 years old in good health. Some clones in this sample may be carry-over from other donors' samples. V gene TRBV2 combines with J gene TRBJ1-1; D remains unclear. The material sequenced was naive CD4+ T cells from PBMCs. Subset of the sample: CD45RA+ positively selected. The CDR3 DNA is TGTGCCACCGGGAGGTTCGGCCGCGACACTGAAGCTTTCTTT. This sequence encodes CATGRFGRDTEAFF.